The 25 T cell receptor beta chains below all came from one sample that was sequenced in a study of resident and recirculating memory T cells in vitiligo. Repertoires were generated with immunoSEQ multiplex PCR, while TCRdb's copy carries only in-frame clones and drops some. The top ten clones hold around 5.1% of a sample with 75,000 to 95,000 clones, about 90% of them seen once. The sequencing sample was made of blood. Every receptor here comes from a male donor with vitiligo.

Only one count was recorded for this clone. The J gene is TRBJ2-2, the V gene TRBV18; no clear D gene. Trimming took off 2 bases at V and 2 bases at J, with 12 bases between the two ends. CDR1 is KGHSH, CDR2 LQKENI, per germline. The CDR3 spans 16 residues. DNA for the CDR3: TGTGCCAGCTCACCAATTTCCAGCGAAAACACCGGGGAGCTGTTTTTT. This translates into CASSPISSENTGELFF.

The chain combines TRBV18 with TRBJ2-1; maybe TRBD2 (6 bases). V gave up 0 bases and J gave up 2 bases, with 8 bases separating them. This CDR3 comprises 15 residues. The V gene's germline CDR1 is KGHSH and CDR2 LQKENI. The CDR3 DNA sequence: TGTGCCAGCTCACCACCGGGACTCGCCTACAATGAGCAGTTCTTC. The encoded protein is CASSPPGLAYNEQFF.

The chain joins TRBV7-9 to TRBJ2-2; D might be TRBD1 (5 bases). Trimming pared 3 bases from V and 4 bases from J, leaving 12 bases between. Germline-derived CDR1 and CDR2 are SEHNR and FQNEAQ (reference sequence). CDR3 size: 15 residues. This CDR3 reads CASSLVGHSTGELFF. DNA for the CDR3: TGTGCCAGCAGCTTGGTCGGACACTCCACCGGGGAGCTGTTTTTT. Filled out from reference TRBV7-9 and TRBJ2-2, the complete variable domain reads DTGVSQNPRHKITKRGQNVTFRCDPISEHNRLYWYRQTLGQGPEFLTYFQNEAQLEKSRLLSDRFSAERPKGSFSTLEIQRTEQGDSAMYLCASSLVGHSTGELFFGEGSRLTVL.

The CDR3 is CASSSHRVPGNTIYF. CDR3 DNA: TGTGCCAGCAGCTCCCACAGGGTGCCTGGAAACACCATATATTTT. The rearrangement joins TRBV7-6 to TRBJ1-3, with D maybe TRBD1 (6 bases). The CDR3 consists of 15 residues. Germline CDR1 and CDR2: SGHVS and FNYEAQ. Trimming took off 4 bases at V and 2 bases at J, with 12 bases between the two ends.

About this clone: The same CDR3 is also encoded by other DNA sequences in this sample. The chain joins TRBV30 to TRBJ1-2; possibly TRBD1 for D (5 bases). V lost 3 bases to trimming and J lost 4 bases, with 12 bases between them. Germline values: CDR1 GTSNPN, CDR2 SVGIG (reference sequence). The CDR3 has 13 amino acids. This chain's CDR3 is CAWSRDRPYGYTF. The CDR3 DNA reads TGTGCCTGGAGCCGCGACAGACCCTATGGCTACACCTTC.

The chain links TRBV7-2 to TRBJ1-1; no firm D call. The CDR3 sequence is 15 residues long. V was cut by 2 bases and J by 0 bases, with 10 bases left in between. Germline-derived CDR1 and CDR2 are SGHTA and FQGNSA. CDR3 loop: CASSLRQRLNTEAFF. The CDR3 coding sequence is TGTGCCAGCAGCTTACGGCAGCGATTGAACACTGAAGCTTTCTTT.

The genes are TRBV28 and TRBJ1-5, with TRBD1 matching over 9 bases. The CDR3 extends over 14 amino acids. Trimming at V came to 6 bases and at J to 6 bases, leaving 6 bases not matched to a gene. Germline V gene data show CDR1 as MDHEN and CDR2 as SYDVKM. The CDR3 spells CASSIQGAVQPQHF. The CDR3 coding sequence is TGTGCCAGCAGCATACAGGGGGCAGTTCAGCCCCAGCATTTT.

The V gene is TRBV9, the J gene TRBJ2-4; D is possibly TRBD2 (5 bases). The CDR3 totals 16 residues. V lost 5 bases and J 0 bases, leaving 15 bases between the germline ends. The germline CDR1 and CDR2 sequences are SGDLS and YYNGEE. The CDR3 DNA follows: TGTGCCAGCAGTGGCAGTGGAGGACTAGCCAAAAACATTCAGTACTTC. Protein sequence: CASSGSGGLAKNIQYF.

This chain uses TRBV18 with TRBJ1-1; D possibly corresponds to TRBD1 (5 bases). The CDR3 is 14 residues long. CDR1 is KGHSH, CDR2 LQKENI, per germline. V was cut by 1 base and J by 1 base, with 7 bases left in between. CDR3 sequence (DNA): TGTGCCAGCTCACCACTCAGGGAGAACACTGAAGCTTTCTTT. It is translated as CASSPLRENTEAFF. Drawing the rest from reference TRBV18 and TRBJ1-1, the complete variable domain is NAGVMQNPRHLVRRRGQEARLRCSPMKGHSHVYWYRQLPEEGLKFMVYLQKENIIDESGMPKERFSAEFPKEGPSILRIQQVVRGDSAAYFCASSPLRENTEAFFGQGTRLTVV.

V usage is TRBV5-4 and J usage is TRBJ1-2, with a tentative D call TRBD1 (6 bases). The germline gives CDR1 SGHNT, CDR2 YYREEE (reference sequence). This CDR3 is built from 14 residues. V lost 5 bases to trimming and J lost 5 bases, with 16 bases between them. The CDR3 DNA reads as TGTGCCAGCAGTTCGGACAGCGCTCGGTATGGCTACACCTTC. It encodes CASSSDSARYGYTF.

The chain couples TRBV10-3 to TRBJ2-7, with D possibly being TRBD1 (5 bases). The germline gives CDR1 ENHRY, CDR2 SYGVKD. The CDR3 spans 16 residues. The ends were cut back, 1 base at V and 1 base at J, with 14 bases in the middle. The CDR3 DNA reads as TGTGCCATCAGTGAGTTTGGGGCAGGCTCTTCCTACGAGCAGTACTTC. Translation gives CAISEFGAGSSYEQYF.

J is TRBJ2-2 and V is TRBV7-9; D might be TRBD2 (5 bases). Trimming removed 1 base from V and 2 bases from J, with 14 bases in between. The CDR3 consists of 17 residues. CDR1 is SEHNR, CDR2 FQNEAQ, per germline (reference sequence). The CDR3 DNA is TGTGCCAGCAGCTTAGGGGGTTGGGAGCCCAACACCGGGGAGCTGTTTTTT. This encodes CASSLGGWEPNTGELFF.

A single count supports this clone. CDR3 amino acids: CASSLGPPVSGGNQPQHF. CDR3 DNA: TGTGCCAGCAGCTTGGGGCCCCCGGTGTCCGGGGGCAATCAGCCCCAGCATTTT. This rearrangement joins TRBV5-6 to TRBJ1-5; D unresolved. The CDR3 runs 18 residues. The V gene lost 0 bases and the J gene lost 2 bases, with 18 bases spanning the gap. CDR1 and CDR2 (germline): SGHDT, YYEEEE.

The chain links TRBV28 to TRBJ2-1; D gene unclear. The germline V gene encodes CDR1 MDHEN and CDR2 SYDVKM. The CDR3 loop spans 13 amino acids. V was trimmed by 5 bases and J by 0 bases, leaving 5 bases between them. The chain's CDR3 is CASSINSYNEQFF. CDR3 coding DNA: TGTGCCAGCAGTATAAACTCCTACAATGAGCAGTTCTTC.

The gene calls are TRBV11-2 and TRBJ1-2, with D unresolved. CDR3 size: 14 residues. V lost 0 bases and J 2 bases, leaving 7 bases between the germline ends. Looked up from germline, CDR1 is SGHAT and CDR2 is FQNNGV. The CDR3 nucleotides read TGTGCCAGCAGCTTAGATCCGGTCAACTATGGCTACACCTTC. Residues: CASSLDPVNYGYTF.

This chain joins TRBV28 and TRBJ2-2; D is perhaps TRBD1 (7 bases). This CDR3 is built from 17 residues. Germline V gives CDR1 MDHEN, CDR2 SYDVKM. Trimming took 4 bases from V and 4 from J, leaving 19 bases between them. The CDR3 reads CASSSPGGPRGTGELFF. The CDR3 nucleotides are TGTGCCAGCAGTTCCCCAGGGGGGCCGCGTGGCACCGGGGAGCTGTTTTTT.

The chain combines TRBV27 with TRBJ1-1; maybe TRBD1 (5 bases). CDR3 size: 15 residues. The germline V and J ends were trimmed by 6 bases and 3 bases, with 17 bases remaining between them. The V gene's germline CDR1 is MNHEY and CDR2 SMNVEV (reference sequence). Here the CDR3 DNA reads TGTGCCAGCAGCCTTTGGGGGGGGTCGGACACTGAAGCTTTCTTT. It is translated as CASSLWGGSDTEAFF.

CDR3 protein: CAISESSRGSYEQYF. The CDR3 coding sequence is TGTGCCATCAGTGAGTCGAGCAGGGGCTCCTACGAGCAGTACTTC. The chain joins TRBV10-3 to TRBJ2-7; D is possibly TRBD1 (6 bases). The CDR3 has 15 residues. Germline CDR1 ENHRY, CDR2 SYGVKD. With 0 bases removed from V and 0 bases from J, the gap between germline ends came to 9 bases.

The rearrangement uses TRBV7-6 and TRBJ2-6; the D is unclear. Trimming left V 1 base short and J 0 bases short, with 4 bases between. The V gene's germline CDR1 is SGHVS and CDR2 FNYEAQ. The CDR3 covers 15 residues. CDR3 region: CASSLVYSGANVLTF. The CDR3 bases are TGTGCCAGCAGCTTAGTTTACTCTGGGGCCAACGTCCTGACTTTC.

The chain couples TRBV6-5 to TRBJ1-5, with D possibly matching TRBD1 (6 bases). Looked up from germline, CDR1 is MNHEY and CDR2 is SVGAGI. The CDR3 covers 14 residues. The V gene lost 2 bases and the J gene lost 2 bases, with 7 bases spanning the gap. This chain's CDR3 is CASSYAGGNQPQHF. In nucleotides, the CDR3 is TGTGCCAGCAGTTACGCAGGGGGCAATCAGCCCCAGCATTTT.

The chain joins TRBV5-5 to TRBJ1-1; D is perhaps TRBD1 (6 bases). There are 14 residues in the CDR3. V lost 0 bases and J 9 bases, leaving 15 bases between the germline ends. The germline V gene encodes CDR1 SGHKS and CDR2 YYEKEE (reference sequence). The CDR3, as DNA: TGTGCCAGCAGCTTGGGGGGACAAGACCTTCAAGCTTTCTTT. It codes for CASSLGGQDLQAFF.

The genes are TRBV4-1 and TRBJ2-4, with 8 bases matching TRBD2. The ends lost 4 bases at V and 9 bases at J; junction bases unmatched: 8. CDR1 and CDR2 from the germline V gene are MGHRA and YSYEKL. The CDR3 totals 14 residues. The CDR3 nucleotides are TGCGCCAGCAGCCCCCCCGGGACTAGAAGCATTCAGTACTTC. It is translated as CASSPPGTRSIQYF.

This clone was detected once. J is TRBJ2-7 and V is TRBV11-3; D gene ambiguous. CDR3 size: 12 residues. The germline V gene encodes CDR1 SGHNT and CDR2 YENEEA. With 5 bases removed from V and 3 bases from J, the gap between germline ends came to 8 bases. CDR3 sequence reads: CASSLPLYEQYF. The DNA for the CDR3 is TGTGCCAGCAGCCTCCCCCTCTACGAGCAGTACTTC.

The chain carries TRBV2 and TRBJ2-6; D is unclear. Germline CDR1 is SNHLY and CDR2 is FYNNEI. Trimming removed 5 bases at V and 4 bases at J, with 12 bases between. The CDR3 consists of 15 residues. The CDR3 region has the DNA TGTGCCAGCAGTCCCACCGGGTCCGGGGCCAACGTCCTGACTTTC. It is translated as CASSPTGSGANVLTF.

The chain combines TRBV13 with TRBJ2-5; the D gene is possibly TRBD2 (6 bases). The germline gives CDR1 PRHDT, CDR2 FYEKMQ (reference sequence). V lost 3 bases and J 5 bases, leaving 16 bases between the germline ends. CDR3 length: 15 amino acids. CDR3 protein: CASSFGGSRRETQYF. CDR3 coding DNA: TGTGCCAGCAGCTTTGGAGGGAGTAGGCGGGAGACCCAGTACTTC.